These 5 T cell receptor beta chains came from one sample sequenced in a study of T cell clonality in common variable immunodeficiency. General study findings and limits: Fewer deletions and N-nucleotide insertions were reportedly seen in common variable immunodeficiency TCR beta sequences.

Their recognized antigens are unknown. Sequenced by immunoSEQ multiplex PCR; TCRdb stores in-frame clones only, minus some. This repertoire holds 25,000 to 30,000 clones, and none appear only once. Sequencing used peripheral blood mononuclear cells. The receptor source for this set is a human donor with common variable immunodeficiency.

This clone was seen at least ten times. The CDR3 is cut off 3 residues early in the read; its end comes from the germline J gene. The rearrangement joins TRBV4-1 to TRBJ1-4; D uncertain. This CDR3 region has 14 residues. V lost 3 bases, J lost 5 bases, and 10 bases lay in between. Germline assignment: CDR1 MGHRA and CDR2 YSYEKL. The covered CDR3 bases are TGCGCCAGCAGCCAGCCCCAGGAAAATGAAAAA. Amino acid sequence: CASSQPQENEK. In full, the CDR3 reads CASSQPQENEKLFF.

A note on this clone: With the read ending 3 residues before the CDR3 end, the germline J gene is used to fill in that end. This chain uses TRBV19 with TRBJ1-1, with 7 bases identical to TRBD1. The germline gives CDR1 LNHDA, CDR2 SQIVND (reference sequence). After removal of 1 base from V and 4 bases from J, the junction contained 9 bases not matched to a gene. The CDR3 runs to 16 residues. CDR3 DNA (partial): TGTGCCAGTAGTATAGGGTCACAGGGGCGAGGCACTGAA. It yields the protein CASSIGSQGRGTE. The entire CDR3 reads CASSIGSQGRGTEAFF.

This clone was recorded a few times. The missing CDR3 end, 3 residues past where the read stops, is filled in from the germline J gene. The chain combines TRBV19 with TRBJ1-4, with 7 bases identical to TRBD1. The CDR3 is made up of 14 amino acids. Germline loops: CDR1 LNHDA, CDR2 SQIVND (reference sequence). The V gene end was trimmed by 8 bases and the J gene end by 8 bases; junction bases not matched to a gene: 11. The sequenced part of the CDR3 DNA is TGTGCCAGTTGCGAACAGGGGAACGGAGAAAAA. This gives the protein CASCEQGNGEK. In full, the CDR3 is CASCEQGNGEKLFF.

With regard to this clone: The read gets to within 3 residues of the CDR3 end, and the germline J gene fills in the rest. The chain combines TRBV7-2 with TRBJ2-3; D possibly corresponds to TRBD2 (5 bases). The CDR3 spans 14 residues. V was cut by 5 bases and J by 6 bases, with 15 bases left in between. Germline lookup yields CDR1 SGHTA and CDR2 FQGNSA. The CDR3 DNA, read in part, is TGTGCCAGCAGCCCTAAACTAGGATCGGATACG. Amino acids: CASSPKLGSDT. From start to end, the CDR3 is CASSPKLGSDTQYF.

The table lists this clone with many counts. The CDR3 extends 3 residues past the end of the read, so its final part is completed from the germline J gene. The V gene is TRBV19, the J gene TRBJ2-5, with D perhaps matching TRBD1 (6 bases). Germline CDR1 is LNHDA and CDR2 is SQIVND (reference sequence). The ends were cut back, 3 bases at V and 7 bases at J, with 15 bases in the middle. The CDR3 spans 14 residues. This chain's CDR3 is CASSIGQSGGTQYF. CDR3 DNA (partial): TGTGCCAGTAGTATCGGACAGTCCGGTGGGACC.